One and the same sample provided the 19 T cell receptor beta chains below, sequenced in a study of T cell responses to AZD1222 COVID-19 vaccine. Repertoires were generated with immunoSEQ multiplex PCR, while TCRdb's copy carries only in-frame clones and drops some. The table records about 83,000 clones, roughly 90% of them present only once. Source: peripheral blood, taken 28 days after the second AZD1222 dose. The receptor set was obtained from an adult who received the AZD1222 COVID-19 vaccine.

The genes are TRBV28 and TRBJ2-7; D is perhaps TRBD1 (5 bases). Germline CDR1 MDHEN, CDR2 SYDVKM. CDR3 size: 14 residues. The V end was cut by 7 bases, the J end by 4 bases, with 17 bases between. The CDR3 DNA follows: TGTGCCAGCACCAAGACAGCCGTGAAGTACGAGCAGTACTTC. Residues: CASTKTAVKYEQYF.

The J gene is TRBJ1-3, the V gene TRBV2; D may be TRBD1 (5 bases). The CDR3 contains 16 residues. Trimming took off 5 bases at V and 0 bases at J, with 14 bases between the two ends. CDR1 and CDR2 (germline): SNHLY, FYNNEI. The CDR3 DNA reads TGTGCCAGCAGTTCAAGACAGACTCACTCTGGAAACACCATATATTTT. Its translation is CASSSRQTHSGNTIYF.

This clone has more than one count but fewer than ten. This rearrangement joins TRBV7-2 to TRBJ2-7, with D maybe TRBD2 (5 bases). Looked up from germline, CDR1 is SGHTA and CDR2 is FQGNSA. V was trimmed by 0 bases and J by 2 bases, leaving 8 bases between them. The CDR3 has 14 residues. The CDR3 is CASSLALATYEQYF. CDR3 DNA sequence: TGTGCCAGCAGCTTAGCCCTAGCAACCTACGAGCAGTACTTC.

This rearrangement joins TRBV11-2 to TRBJ2-5; 9 bases fit TRBD1. V lost 0 bases to trimming and J lost 4 bases; unmatched junction nucleotides: 3. Germline lookup yields CDR1 SGHAT and CDR2 FQNNGV. The CDR3 sequence is 15 residues long. CDR3 DNA sequence: TGTGCCAGCAGCTTAGAGGCGACAGGGGGAGAGACCCAGTACTTC. Its protein product is CASSLEATGGETQYF.

The V and J genes are TRBV7-2 and TRBJ2-7; D may be TRBD1 or TRBD2 (5 bases each). Trimming took 1 base from V and 1 from J, leaving 11 bases between them. The CDR3 consists of 15 residues. CDR1 is SGHTA, CDR2 FQGNSA, per germline. As DNA, the CDR3 is TGTGCCAGCAGCTTAGATGGGGGTATGTCCTACGAGCAGTACTTC. Protein product: CASSLDGGMSYEQYF.

This rearrangement joins TRBV5-1 to TRBJ2-3; D is unresolved. Germline V gene sequence: CDR1 SGHRS, CDR2 YFSETQ. CDR3 length equals 15 residues. V was clipped by 4 bases and J by 0 bases, with 12 bases between them. In nucleotides, the CDR3 is TGCGCCAGCAGCGTGGGGTTATCTAGCACAGATACGCAGTATTTT. Its protein is CASSVGLSSTDTQYF.

This sequence joins TRBV4-2 and TRBJ2-5; the D gene is possibly TRBD1 (5 bases). The CDR3 contains 16 residues. Looked up from germline, CDR1 is LGHNA and CDR2 is YNFKEQ. Trimming took 4 bases from V and 3 from J, leaving 18 bases between them. CDR3 nucleotides: TGTGCCAGCAGCCGCGTAGGAAAGACAGACGAAGAGACCCAGTACTTC. Encoded protein: CASSRVGKTDEETQYF.

V and J are TRBV7-8 and TRBJ2-1, with 14 positions matching TRBD2. The CDR3 extends over 18 amino acids. Germline V gives CDR1 SGHVS, CDR2 FQNEAQ. The V and J ends lost 1 base and 5 bases, in that order; junction bases with no gene match: 7. The CDR3 nucleotides are TGTGCCAGCAGCTTAGGGGGTGGGACTAGCGGGAGAGACAATGAGCAGTTCTTC. As protein: CASSLGGGTSGRDNEQFF.

The chain joins TRBV4-2 to TRBJ2-1; TRBD2 might be the D (6 bases). Trimming left V 1 base short and J 3 bases short, with 10 bases between. The CDR3 totals 15 residues. Germline CDR1 is LGHNA and CDR2 is YNFKEQ. This CDR3 reads CASSQAGGIYNEQFF. CDR3 DNA sequence: TGTGCCAGCAGCCAAGCCGGCGGGATCTACAATGAGCAGTTCTTC.

The chain links TRBV13 to TRBJ2-7; no firm D call. This CDR3 is 12 amino acids long. The germline V gene encodes CDR1 PRHDT and CDR2 FYEKMQ (reference sequence). Trimming pared 2 bases from V and 3 bases from J, leaving 5 bases between. The CDR3 spells CASSLHGYEQYF. In DNA form, the CDR3 reads TGTGCCAGCAGCTTACACGGCTACGAGCAGTACTTC. The entire variable domain, with the rest obtained from reference TRBV13 and TRBJ2-7, is as follows: AAGVIQSPRHLIKEKRETATLKCYPIPRHDTVYWYQQGPGQDPQFLISFYEKMQSDKGSIPDRFSAQQFSDYHSELNMSSLELGDSALYFCASSLHGYEQYFGPGTRLTVT.

V is TRBV4-3 and J is TRBJ2-4, with no clear D. Germline CDR1 reads LGHNA; CDR2 reads YSLEER. The CDR3 contains 17 residues. The V end lost 0 bases, the J end lost 2 bases, and 14 bases lay between the germline ends. CDR3 coding DNA: TGCGCCAGCAGCCAAGAGGCCACGGTAGGGCCCAAAAACATTCAGTACTTC. It codes for CASSQEATVGPKNIQYF.

The chain links TRBV7-6 to TRBJ2-1; 8 nucleotides agree with TRBD1. Germline CDR1 and CDR2: SGHVS and FNYEAQ. The CDR3 length is 15 residues. Trimming cost V 5 bases and J 10 bases; bases outside gene matches: 13. CDR3 residues: CASSPRGQGLKEQFF. The CDR3 DNA reads as TGTGCCAGCAGCCCTCGCGGACAGGGTCTGAAGGAGCAGTTCTTC.

The V and J genes are TRBV14 and TRBJ2-3; D remains ambiguous. The CDR3 consists of 13 residues. Germline assignment: CDR1 SGHDN and CDR2 FVKESK. Trimming removed 4 bases at V and 8 bases at J, with 13 bases between. The DNA for the CDR3 is TGTGCCAGCAGCCCCCAGACTCCTGTTACGCAGTATTTT. Translation gives CASSPQTPVTQYF.

As DNA, the CDR3 is TGTGCCAGTGCGGGGGACAATCAGCCCCAGCATTTT. Translating it yields CASAGDNQPQHF. The rearrangement uses TRBV28 and TRBJ1-5; possible D gene TRBD1, 5 bases. CDR1 and CDR2 from the germline V gene are MDHEN and SYDVKM. V was trimmed by 9 bases and J by 3 bases, leaving 9 bases between them. There are 12 residues in the CDR3.

The gene calls are TRBV28 and TRBJ2-7, with a tentative D call TRBD2 (6 bases). Trimming took 2 bases from V and 3 from J, leaving 14 bases between them. The CDR3 consists of 15 residues. The germline gives CDR1 MDHEN, CDR2 SYDVKM. The CDR3 is CASSLGYGRSYEQYF. In nucleotides, the CDR3 is TGTGCCAGCAGTTTAGGGTATGGGAGGAGCTACGAGCAGTACTTC.

The chain is built from TRBV7-2 and TRBJ2-7; weak D call: TRBD1 (6 bases). The CDR3 runs to 14 residues. Germline values: CDR1 SGHTA, CDR2 FQGNSA. The germline V and J ends were trimmed by 4 bases and 3 bases, with 13 bases remaining between them. Here the CDR3 reads CASSSQGSLYEQYF. CDR3 sequence (DNA): TGTGCCAGCAGCTCACAGGGTTCTCTCTACGAGCAGTACTTC.

This clone was found a few times. The rearrangement links TRBV6-1 to TRBJ1-6; D perhaps matches TRBD1 (6 bases). Trimming cost V 3 bases and J 6 bases, with 6 bases left between them. Germline assignment: CDR1 MNHNS and CDR2 SASEGT. The CDR3 has 13 residues. CDR3 sequence reads: CASSDRGNSPLHF. In nucleotides, the CDR3 is TGTGCCAGCAGTGACAGGGGTAATTCACCCCTCCACTTT.

The chain couples TRBV2 to TRBJ2-1; tentative D call: TRBD1 (6 bases). From germline, CDR1 is SNHLY and CDR2 FYNNEI. This CDR3 has 13 amino acids. Trimming cost V 6 bases and J 3 bases, with 9 bases left between them. CDR3 coding DNA: TGTGCCAGCAGCAAAGGGGGCTACAATGAGCAGTTCTTC. Translation gives CASSKGGYNEQFF.

The V gene is TRBV2, the J gene TRBJ2-3; 9 bases line up with TRBD2. The CDR3 length is 15 residues. CDR1 SNHLY and CDR2 FYNNEI come from the germline V gene. Trimming at V came to 2 bases and at J to 4 bases, leaving 4 bases not matched to a gene. The CDR3 reads CASSELAGDADTQYF. The CDR3 nucleotides are TGTGCCAGCAGTGAATTAGCGGGAGACGCAGATACGCAGTATTTT.